These 30 T cell receptor beta chains share one sample of origin, sequenced in a study of cytomegalovirus exposure and HLA in healthy donors. The PCR made use of 60 Vbeta and 13 Jbeta primers. TCRdb's table, derived via immunoSEQ multiplex PCR, lists solely in-frame clones and lacks some. This listing includes some 64,000 clones. The sequenced material came from PBMCs. The receptors here all came from a woman in her 30s in good health and CMV-seronegative.

The J gene is TRBJ2-3, the V gene TRBV4-1, with 15 positions matching TRBD2. CDR1 and CDR2 from the germline V gene are MGHRA and YSYEKL. The J segment lost 6 bases and the V segment lost 5 bases, leaving 3 bases of the junction unmatched. CDR3 length: 15 amino acids. The CDR3 protein is CASSWGLAGGDTQYF. The DNA of the CDR3 is TGCGCCAGCAGCTGGGGACTAGCGGGAGGCGATACGCAGTATTTT.

CDR3 DNA: TGTGCCAGCAGTTCCGGGACAGGGCTCAATGAGCAGTTCTTC. It specifies CASSSGTGLNEQFF. V usage is TRBV6-5 and J usage is TRBJ2-1; the match to TRBD1 covers 9 bases. The germline V gene has CDR1 MNHEY and CDR2 SVGAGI. This CDR3 has 14 residues. The trim removed 4 bases at V and 6 bases at J, leaving 4 bases unmatched.

The rearrangement links TRBV28 to TRBJ1-5, with D maybe TRBD1 (5 bases). The CDR3 consists of 16 residues. The ends were cut back, 6 bases at V and 3 bases at J, with 18 bases in the middle. Germline-derived CDR1 and CDR2 are MDHEN and SYDVKM. The CDR3, as DNA: TGTGCCAGCAGGCCCTGGGGAGGGGTTGACAATCAGCCCCAGCATTTT. Translating gives CASRPWGGVDNQPQHF.

This chain joins TRBV29-1 and TRBJ2-7; the D gene is possibly TRBD1 (5 bases). Germline CDR1 is SQVTM and CDR2 is ANQGSEA. The germline V and J ends were trimmed by 7 bases and 1 base, with 14 bases remaining between them. CDR3 length: 13 amino acids. The CDR3 nucleotides are TGCAGCGCGCAGGACAACCCGTCCTACGAGCAGTACTTC. It encodes CSAQDNPSYEQYF.

The V call is TRBV9, the J call TRBJ1-6; TRBD1 might be the D (6 bases). The V end lost 3 bases, the J end lost 17 bases, and 21 bases lay between the germline ends. Germline V gene lookup returns CDR1 SGDLS and CDR2 YYNGEE. The CDR3 sequence is 14 residues long. The CDR3 region is CASSEGGGGTTVHF. The CDR3 DNA reads as TGTGCCAGCAGCGAGGGGGGAGGAGGGACTACCGTCCACTTT.

The rearrangement joins TRBV18 to TRBJ2-3; 12 bases are a match to TRBD2. The CDR3 length is 18 residues. Per germline, CDR1 KGHSH and CDR2 LQKENI. V shed 5 bases and J 1 base; nucleotides not matched to a gene: 10. The CDR3 sequence is CASSAGTSGSGGTDTQYF. The CDR3 DNA is TGTGCCAGCTCAGCAGGGACTAGCGGGTCCGGCGGCACAGATACGCAGTATTTT.

The rearrangement links TRBV25-1 to TRBJ1-2; 7 nucleotides agree with TRBD1. The germline gives CDR1 MGHDK, CDR2 SYGVNS. The CDR3 contains 18 residues. The trim removed 2 bases at V and 6 bases at J, leaving 18 bases unmatched. The DNA for the CDR3 is TGTGCCAGCAGTGAACTTCAGGGGGGCTCTAGTGGCCCTGATGGCTACACCTTC. Translating gives CASSELQGGSSGPDGYTF.

This chain joins TRBV27 and TRBJ1-1; D perhaps matches TRBD1 (6 bases). Germline V gene lookup returns CDR1 MNHEY and CDR2 SMNVEV (reference sequence). Deletions cut 5 bases from V and 4 bases from J, with 8 bases between. This CDR3 is 12 amino acids long. The DNA for the CDR3 is TGTGCCAGCAGTGCGACAGGCACTGAAGCTTTCTTT. Its translation is CASSATGTEAFF.

This chain joins TRBV28 and TRBJ1-1; TRBD1 is a possible D gene (5 bases). With 5 bases removed from V and 4 bases from J, the gap between germline ends came to 11 bases. The CDR3 has 13 residues. Germline V gives CDR1 MDHEN, CDR2 SYDVKM. CDR3 amino acids: CASSDRGGTEAFF. Written as DNA, the CDR3 is TGTGCCAGCAGTGATAGGGGAGGCACTGAAGCTTTCTTT.

The genes are TRBV28 and TRBJ2-7, with D possibly being TRBD1 (6 bases). The ends were cut back, 3 bases at V and 3 bases at J, with 15 bases in the middle. The CDR3 covers 15 residues. Looked up from germline, CDR1 is MDHEN and CDR2 is SYDVKM. CDR3 loop: CASSLSVWGLYEQYF. For the CDR3, the DNA is TGTGCCAGCAGTTTGTCGGTTTGGGGGCTCTACGAGCAGTACTTC. Drawing the rest from reference TRBV28 and TRBJ2-7, the complete variable domain is DVKVTQSSRYLVKRTGEKVFLECVQDMDHENMFWYRQDPGLGLRLIYFSYDVKMKEKGDIPEGYSVSREKKERFSLILESASTNQTSMYLCASSLSVWGLYEQYFGPGTRLTVT.

The gene calls are TRBV28 and TRBJ1-5, with D possibly being TRBD1 (5 bases). CDR3 length: 12 residues. Germline assignment: CDR1 MDHEN and CDR2 SYDVKM. The CDR3 region has the DNA TGTGCGGGGAGGGGTGGCAATCAGCCCCAGCATTTT. Translating it yields CAGRGGNQPQHF. Together with reference TRBV28 and TRBJ1-5, the CDR3 gives the full variable domain: DVKVTQSSRYLVKRTGEKVFLECVQDMDHENMFWYRQDPGLGLRLIYFSYDVKMKEKGDIPEGYSVSREKKERFSLILESASTNQTSMYLCAGRGGNQPQHFGDGTRLSIL.

This chain uses TRBV9 with TRBJ2-6; 10 bases agree with TRBD1. Per the germline V gene, CDR1 is SGDLS and CDR2 is YYNGEE. CDR3 length: 17 residues. V lost 3 bases and J lost 2; bases outside the gene matches: 5. Written as DNA, the CDR3 is TGTGCCAGCAGCGGGGGACAGGGGAGCGCTGGGGCCAACGTCCTGACTTTC. This translates into CASSGGQGSAGANVLTF.

V gene TRBV30 combines with J gene TRBJ1-2, with a possible D match to TRBD1 (5 bases). The V gene lost 0 bases and the J gene lost 7 bases, with 12 bases spanning the gap. From germline, CDR1 is GTSNPN and CDR2 SVGIG (reference sequence). The CDR3 sequence is 13 residues long. Here the CDR3 reads CAWSVFGTFGYTF. The DNA of the CDR3 is TGTGCCTGGAGTGTTTTCGGGACTTTTGGCTACACCTTC.

The genes are TRBV29-1 and TRBJ2-2, with D unresolved. In germline, CDR1 is SQVTM, CDR2 ANQGSEA. V lost 6 bases and J lost 0, with 8 bases in between. The CDR3 sequence is 13 residues long. The CDR3 region has the DNA TGCAGCGTCGACTTGACGAACACCGGGGAGCTGTTTTTT. Its protein product is CSVDLTNTGELFF.

This chain uses TRBV28 with TRBJ2-7, with D tentatively TRBD1 (6 bases). The CDR3 is 14 residues long. V was shortened by 7 bases and J by 8 bases, with 21 bases between the two germline ends. Germline CDR1 reads MDHEN; CDR2 reads SYDVKM. CDR3 loop: CASTEGAGAEQQYF. DNA of the CDR3: TGTGCCAGCACCGAAGGGGCAGGGGCAGAGCAGCAGTACTTC.

The rearrangement links TRBV18 to TRBJ2-2; weak D call: TRBD2 (5 bases). This CDR3 region has 14 residues. Germline values: CDR1 KGHSH, CDR2 LQKENI. V lost 3 bases to trimming and J lost 5 bases, with 10 bases between them. CDR3 loop: CASSPGTGTGELFF. The CDR3 DNA is TGTGCCAGCTCACCGGGAACGGGGACCGGGGAGCTGTTTTTT.

The chain employs TRBV29-1 and TRBJ1-5; weak D call: TRBD1 (5 bases). The germline V and J ends were trimmed by 5 bases and 5 bases, with 13 bases remaining between them. The CDR3 covers 13 residues. Germline V CDR1 and CDR2: SQVTM, ANQGSEA. The CDR3 DNA is TGCAGCGTTTCGGAGGGGAGAGATCAGCCCCAGCATTTT. It is translated as CSVSEGRDQPQHF.

The CDR3 here is CASSMGAAKNIQYF. DNA for the CDR3: TGTGCCAGTAGTATGGGGGCAGCTAAAAACATTCAGTACTTC. The chain joins TRBV19 to TRBJ2-4; weak D call: TRBD1 (6 bases). V shed 3 bases and J shed 4 bases, with 10 bases lying between them. The length of the CDR3 is 14 residues. Germline CDR1 is LNHDA and CDR2 is SQIVND (reference sequence). The whole variable domain, remainder taken from reference TRBV19 and TRBJ2-4, is DGGITQSPKYLFRKEGQNVTLSCEQNLNHDAMYWYRQDPGQGLRLIYYSQIVNDFQKGDIAEGYSVSREKKESFPLTVTSAQKNPTAFYLCASSMGAAKNIQYFGAGTRLSVL.

This sequence joins TRBV5-1 and TRBJ1-1; TRBD1 agrees at 7 bases. The trim removed 2 bases at V and 1 base at J, leaving 8 bases unmatched. The CDR3 runs 16 residues. CDR1 is SGHRS, CDR2 YFSETQ, per germline. The DNA of the CDR3 is TGCGCCAGCAGCTTAGGGCAGGGGGGTCAGAACACTGAAGCTTTCTTT. This gives the protein CASSLGQGGQNTEAFF.

The chain joins TRBV29-1 to TRBJ2-5; 12 nucleotides line up with TRBD2. This CDR3 contains 15 residues. Germline CDR1 and CDR2: SQVTM and ANQGSEA. J gave up 3 bases and V 7 bases, and 9 bases lay outside the gene matches. The CDR3: CSAGTSGYHEETQYF. The CDR3 DNA follows: TGCAGCGCTGGGACTAGCGGGTACCATGAAGAGACCCAGTACTTC.

V and J are TRBV6-5 and TRBJ1-1, with D tentatively TRBD1 (6 bases). The CDR3 covers 13 residues. CDR1 is MNHEY, CDR2 SVGAGI, per germline. V was clipped by 5 bases and J by 7 bases, with 14 bases between them. CDR3 sequence: CASSLTGQLEAFF. In nucleotides, the CDR3 is TGTGCCAGCAGTCTCACTGGACAGCTTGAAGCTTTCTTT.

This chain joins TRBV7-6 and TRBJ2-7; TRBD1 matches at 12 bases. The CDR3 runs 14 residues. Germline V gene lookup returns CDR1 SGHVS and CDR2 FNYEAQ. The junction had 5 bases not matched to a gene; V was cut back by 4 bases and J by 7 bases. CDR3 loop: CASSSGTGGEEQYF. CDR3 coding DNA: TGTGCCAGCAGCTCCGGGACAGGGGGCGAAGAGCAGTACTTC. Full variable domain (outside the CDR3, taken from reference TRBV7-6 and TRBJ2-7): GAGVSQSPRYKVTKRGQDVALRCDPISGHVSLYWYRQALGQGPEFLTYFNYEAQQDKSGLPNDRFSAERPEGSISTLTIQRTEQRDSAMYRCASSSGTGGEEQYFGPGTRLTVT.

The rearrangement uses TRBV4-2 and TRBJ1-2; unclear D gene. The CDR3 runs 14 residues. Germline-derived CDR1 and CDR2 are LGHNA and YNFKEQ. V lost 0 bases and J lost 7, with 12 bases in between. The CDR3 sequence: CASSQEVELGGYTF. Here the CDR3 DNA reads TGTGCCAGCAGCCAAGAGGTGGAGTTGGGTGGCTACACCTTC.

The chain couples TRBV30 to TRBJ1-4, with D possibly TRBD1 on 5 matching bases. Trimming stripped 5 bases from V and 7 bases from J, with 17 bases between. The CDR3 extends over 14 amino acids. Germline V gene lookup returns CDR1 GTSNPN and CDR2 SVGIG (reference sequence). CDR3 coding DNA: TGTGCCTGGGGCTCGACAGATAGGCCTGAAAAACTGTTTTTT. Translating gives CAWGSTDRPEKLFF.

The chain has TRBV14 and TRBJ2-2; 10 bases line up with TRBD1. This CDR3 has 15 residues. The germline CDR1 and CDR2 sequences are SGHDN and FVKESK. The V and J ends lost 3 bases and 6 bases, in that order; junction bases with no gene match: 4. CDR3 sequence reads: CASSQDRGFSGELFF. The DNA of the CDR3 is TGTGCCAGCAGCCAGGACAGGGGGTTCTCCGGGGAGCTGTTTTTT.

The V and J genes are TRBV2 and TRBJ1-5; the D gene is possibly TRBD1 (5 bases). In germline, CDR1 is SNHLY, CDR2 FYNNEI. With 6 bases removed from V and 4 bases from J, the gap between germline ends came to 13 bases. CDR3 length equals 14 residues. CDR3 coding DNA: TGTGCCAGCAGCCCGGGACGGGAGAATCAGCCCCAGCATTTT. Protein product: CASSPGRENQPQHF.

The genes are TRBV19 and TRBJ1-2; 7 nucleotides line up with TRBD1. V shed 7 bases, J shed 0 bases, and the junction held 8 bases outside the gene matches. Looked up from germline, CDR1 is LNHDA and CDR2 is SQIVND (reference sequence). CDR3 length: 15 residues. The CDR3 nucleotides read TGTGCCAGTACGAAGCTGGGACAGACTAACTATGGCTACACCTTC. Translation gives CASTKLGQTNYGYTF.

V gene TRBV6-5 combines with J gene TRBJ2-7; tentatively, D is TRBD1 (6 bases). The CDR3 length is 14 residues. V was pared by 5 bases and J by 0 bases, with 11 bases between. Germline lookup yields CDR1 MNHEY and CDR2 SVGAGI. DNA for the CDR3: TGTGCCAGCAGTCGGACAGCGAGCTCCTACGAGCAGTACTTC. Amino acid sequence: CASSRTASSYEQYF.

A remark on this clone: A junction boundary mismatches the germline segment, possibly from a read error. The J gene is TRBJ2-5, the V gene TRBV5-1, with 10 bases identical to TRBD1. This CDR3 is built from 14 residues. CDR1 is SGHRS, CDR2 YFSETQ, per germline. The CDR3 protein is CASSSGTGVENQYF. The CDR3 DNA follows: TGCGCCAGCAGCTCCGGGACAGGGGTGGAGAACCAGTACTTC.

The chain employs TRBV11-2 and TRBJ1-4; D gene ambiguous. CDR3 length: 15 amino acids. Germline-derived CDR1 and CDR2 are SGHAT and FQNNGV. The V gene lost 5 bases and the J gene lost 8 bases, with 18 bases spanning the gap. The chain's CDR3 is CASSPEPGMVEKLFF. CDR3 DNA sequence: TGTGCCAGCAGCCCAGAGCCGGGAATGGTCGAAAAACTGTTTTTT.